This is a list of T cell receptor beta chains from one sample in a study of T-cell memory formation after mild COVID-19. Each CDR3 protein is one row after TCRdb ran MiXCR on the 5' RACE reads. The sample lists some 350,000 distinct CDR3 sequences, 15% to 20% occurring once. Input material: PBMCs or a T cell subset sorted from them (not recorded which). Receptors originate from a man aged 18 to 29 who had mild COVID-19 (a few samples of this study predate the infection). Cell type and time point are not known. Each CDR3 is given with its conserved first and last residue. D genes are given only for firm matches. Expanded clones are given a class, and other clones once, few, many or no size at all.

cdr3_nt: TGTGCCACCAATGCAGGGGCCGGGGAGCTGTTTTTT
cdr3_aa: CATNAGAGELFF
v_call: TRBV12-3/TRBV12-4
clone_size: few
d_call: -
j_call: TRBJ2-2

cdr3_nt: TGCGCCAGCAGTGAGTTTAAGAGGAGCCAGTACTTC
cdr3_aa: CASSEFKRSQYF
v_call: TRBV10-2
clone_size: few
d_call: -
j_call: TRBJ2-5

cdr3_nt: TGCGCCAGCACCCGGGACGCCCCCTACGAGCAGTACTTC
cdr3_aa: CASTRDAPYEQYF
v_call: TRBV5-1
clone_size: -
d_call: -
j_call: TRBJ2-7

cdr3_nt: TGTGCCAGCAGCTTCGCTCCCATGAACACTGAAGCTTTCTTT
cdr3_aa: CASSFAPMNTEAFF
v_call: TRBV7-2
clone_size: -
d_call: -
j_call: TRBJ1-1

cdr3_nt: TGTGCCACCAGCAGAGCAAAGCGGAACCAAGAGACCCAGTACTTC
cdr3_aa: CATSRAKRNQETQYF
v_call: TRBV15
clone_size: many
d_call: -
j_call: TRBJ2-5

cdr3_nt: TGTGCCAGCAGCGTAGACAGGGATGGCTACACCTTC
cdr3_aa: CASSVDRDGYTF
v_call: TRBV9
clone_size: -
d_call: -
j_call: TRBJ1-2

cdr3_nt: TGTGCCAGCACCCTAGGCCCCTCGACCCAGTACTTC
cdr3_aa: CASTLGPSTQYF
v_call: TRBV12-3/TRBV12-4
clone_size: few
d_call: -
j_call: TRBJ2-5

cdr3_nt: TGTGCCATCAGTGAGTCCATACCTTATGGCTACACCTTC
cdr3_aa: CAISESIPYGYTF
v_call: TRBV10-3
clone_size: few
d_call: -
j_call: TRBJ1-2

cdr3_nt: TGTGCCAGCAGCTTAGTTTCAGAGACCGGGGAGCTGTTTTTT
cdr3_aa: CASSLVSETGELFF
v_call: TRBV11-2
clone_size: -
d_call: -
j_call: TRBJ2-2

cdr3_nt: TGTGCCAGCAGCTTAGGACGGGGGGTCGGAGCCAAAAACATTCAGTACTTC
cdr3_aa: CASSLGRGVGAKNIQYF
v_call: TRBV7-8
clone_size: -
d_call: TRBD2
j_call: TRBJ2-4

cdr3_nt: TGCGCCAGCACCGCTCGGACAGGGACCTACGAGCAGTACTTC
cdr3_aa: CASTARTGTYEQYF
v_call: TRBV4-1
clone_size: -
d_call: TRBD1
j_call: TRBJ2-7

cdr3_nt: TGTGCCAGCAGCTTAGACTATGGCTACACCTTC
cdr3_aa: CASSLDYGYTF
v_call: TRBV7-2
clone_size: -
d_call: -
j_call: TRBJ1-2

cdr3_nt: TGCAGCGTCCAGGGGGCGGACACCGGGGAGCTGTTTTTT
cdr3_aa: CSVQGADTGELFF
v_call: TRBV29-1
clone_size: -
d_call: TRBD1
j_call: TRBJ2-2

cdr3_nt: TGTGCCAGCAGCCCGCTGAGCGGGGGGTGGTACAATGAGCAGTTCTTC
cdr3_aa: CASSPLSGGWYNEQFF
v_call: TRBV5-5
clone_size: few
d_call: TRBD2
j_call: TRBJ2-1

cdr3_nt: TGTGCCAGCAGTCTAGGACCGTCAGATACGCAGTATTTT
cdr3_aa: CASSLGPSDTQYF
v_call: TRBV12-3/TRBV12-4
clone_size: few
d_call: -
j_call: TRBJ2-3

cdr3_nt: TGTGCCAGCAGCCCACAGGGCTGGGTCGATACGCAGTATTTT
cdr3_aa: CASSPQGWVDTQYF
v_call: TRBV6-5
clone_size: few
d_call: -
j_call: TRBJ2-3

cdr3_nt: TGTGCCAGCAGCTTCGTCGGTTTTGGGACTGAAGCTTTCTTT
cdr3_aa: CASSFVGFGTEAFF
v_call: TRBV5-4
clone_size: -
d_call: -
j_call: TRBJ1-1

cdr3_nt: TGTGCCAGCAGCCGGGTCGGCGGTGGCAATCAGCCCCAGCATTTT
cdr3_aa: CASSRVGGGNQPQHF
v_call: TRBV7-6
clone_size: -
d_call: -
j_call: TRBJ1-5

cdr3_nt: TGTGCCAGCAGCTTAGTGGCGGGGGACAGCGAGCAGTACTTC
cdr3_aa: CASSLVAGDSEQYF
v_call: TRBV7-9
clone_size: -
d_call: -
j_call: TRBJ2-7

cdr3_nt: TGTGCCAGCAGTCGGAGACAGGGGGCTCACCTCTATAATTCACCCCTCCACTTT
cdr3_aa: CASSRRQGAHLYNSPLHF
v_call: TRBV7-9
clone_size: many
d_call: TRBD1
j_call: TRBJ1-6

cdr3_nt: TGTGCCAGCAGCGTAGACGCGAACACTGAAGCTTTCTTT
cdr3_aa: CASSVDANTEAFF
v_call: TRBV9
clone_size: -
d_call: -
j_call: TRBJ1-1

cdr3_nt: TGTGCCAGCAGGCAAAAGCGGGGGGCCACAGATACGCAGTATTTT
cdr3_aa: CASRQKRGATDTQYF
v_call: TRBV11-2
clone_size: many
d_call: TRBD2
j_call: TRBJ2-3

cdr3_nt: TGTGCCAGCAGCTTCTACAGGGGCGCCTACGAGCAGTACTTC
cdr3_aa: CASSFYRGAYEQYF
v_call: TRBV5-4
clone_size: -
d_call: TRBD1
j_call: TRBJ2-7

cdr3_nt: TGTGCCAGCAGCTTAGGCTACGTCCTGGGGGCTTTCTTT
cdr3_aa: CASSLGYVLGAFF
v_call: TRBV7-8
clone_size: few
d_call: -
j_call: TRBJ1-1

cdr3_nt: TGTGCCAGCAGCTCCTACACAGATACGCAGTATTTT
cdr3_aa: CASSSYTDTQYF
v_call: TRBV28
clone_size: many
d_call: -
j_call: TRBJ2-3

cdr3_nt: TGCGCCAGCAGCTCATTATCCAGCACTGAAGCTTTCTTT
cdr3_aa: CASSSLSSTEAFF
v_call: TRBV5-1
clone_size: many
d_call: -
j_call: TRBJ1-1

cdr3_nt: TGTGCCAGCAGCCCGAGGACACCATCGGGGTACATTCAGTACTTC
cdr3_aa: CASSPRTPSGYIQYF
v_call: TRBV7-9
clone_size: few
d_call: -
j_call: TRBJ2-4

cdr3_nt: TGCGCCAGCAGCTTCACAGGGGAAGGCAATCAGCCCCAGCATTTT
cdr3_aa: CASSFTGEGNQPQHF
v_call: TRBV5-1
clone_size: many
d_call: TRBD1
j_call: TRBJ1-5

cdr3_nt: TGCAGTGCTAGAGGTGGAGGGGGCGGTCAGCCCCAGCATTTT
cdr3_aa: CSARGGGGGQPQHF
v_call: TRBV20-1
clone_size: -
d_call: TRBD1
j_call: TRBJ1-5

cdr3_nt: TGTGCCACTCACCCGGGACCGGACAATCAAGAGACCCAGTACTTC
cdr3_aa: CATHPGPDNQETQYF
v_call: TRBV24-1
clone_size: -
d_call: -
j_call: TRBJ2-5

cdr3_nt: TGCAGTGCTAAAATATCGACGGACCTTTATGGCGAGCAGTACTTC
cdr3_aa: CSAKISTDLYGEQYF
v_call: TRBV20-1
clone_size: few
d_call: -
j_call: TRBJ2-7

cdr3_nt: TGTGCCAGCAGCTTTCTGTCAGGCAACTATGGCTACACCTTC
cdr3_aa: CASSFLSGNYGYTF
v_call: TRBV7-9
clone_size: -
d_call: -
j_call: TRBJ1-2

cdr3_nt: TGTGCCAGCAGCTTTGGGGAGGGGCCGCCCCAGCATTTT
cdr3_aa: CASSFGEGPPQHF
v_call: TRBV11-2
clone_size: few
d_call: -
j_call: TRBJ1-5

cdr3_nt: TGTGCCAGCAAGTCAGGGGTCGAGCAGTACTTC
cdr3_aa: CASKSGVEQYF
v_call: TRBV27
clone_size: -
d_call: -
j_call: TRBJ2-7

cdr3_nt: TGTGCCAGCAGCCAACAGACCGGGACTAGCGGGTACAATGAGCAGTTCTTC
cdr3_aa: CASSQQTGTSGYNEQFF
v_call: TRBV11-3
clone_size: -
d_call: TRBD2
j_call: TRBJ2-1

cdr3_nt: TGTGCCAGCAGCTTAGGGAACGGGGCTGAAGCTTTCTTT
cdr3_aa: CASSLGNGAEAFF
v_call: TRBV11-3
clone_size: few
d_call: -
j_call: TRBJ1-1

cdr3_nt: TGCAGTGCTAGACAGGTCACCTACAATGAGCAGTTCTTC
cdr3_aa: CSARQVTYNEQFF
v_call: TRBV20-1
clone_size: -
d_call: -
j_call: TRBJ2-1

cdr3_nt: TGCAGTGCTAGGGGGACAGGGAACAATGAGCAGTTCTTC
cdr3_aa: CSARGTGNNEQFF
v_call: TRBV20-1
clone_size: few
d_call: TRBD1
j_call: TRBJ2-1

cdr3_nt: TGCGCCAGCAGCTTGTCTCCGACAGGGAAAGAGACCCAGTACTTC
cdr3_aa: CASSLSPTGKETQYF
v_call: TRBV5-1
clone_size: -
d_call: TRBD1
j_call: TRBJ2-5

cdr3_nt: TGTGCCAGCAGTGGGGGGGGGAGCTCCTACAATGAGCAGTTCTTC
cdr3_aa: CASSGGGSSYNEQFF
v_call: TRBV2
clone_size: many
d_call: TRBD2
j_call: TRBJ2-1

cdr3_nt: TGCAGAATACAGGGGGCAAACACTGAAGCTTTCTTT
cdr3_aa: CRIQGANTEAFF
v_call: TRBV20-1
clone_size: few
d_call: TRBD1
j_call: TRBJ1-1

cdr3_nt: TGTGCCAGCAGCCCTAGAGTCGGGAAACTGTTTTTT
cdr3_aa: CASSPRVGKLFF
v_call: TRBV3-1
clone_size: -
d_call: -
j_call: TRBJ1-4

cdr3_nt: TGCAGTGCTAGAAGGGGGCAGTACACTGAAGCTTTCTTT
cdr3_aa: CSARRGQYTEAFF
v_call: TRBV20-1
clone_size: -
d_call: TRBD1
j_call: TRBJ1-1

cdr3_nt: TGTGCCAGCAGTTACGCCAGGGACACTGAAGCTTTCTTT
cdr3_aa: CASSYARDTEAFF
v_call: TRBV6-2/TRBV6-3
clone_size: -
d_call: -
j_call: TRBJ1-1

cdr3_nt: TGTGCCAGCTCCCCAGAGGTCGGGGATACGCAGTATTTT
cdr3_aa: CASSPEVGDTQYF
v_call: TRBV2
clone_size: -
d_call: -
j_call: TRBJ2-3

cdr3_nt: TGTGCCAGCTCAGAATTAGGGGCCACTGAAGCTTTCTTT
cdr3_aa: CASSELGATEAFF
v_call: TRBV18
clone_size: -
d_call: -
j_call: TRBJ1-1

cdr3_nt: TGTGCCAGCAGCCAGGGACCCCTGGGCGGGGAGCTGTTTTTT
cdr3_aa: CASSQGPLGGELFF
v_call: TRBV12-3/TRBV12-4
clone_size: -
d_call: -
j_call: TRBJ2-2

cdr3_nt: TGTGCCATCAGTGAGCCCGGCCGGGAGCAGTACTTC
cdr3_aa: CAISEPGREQYF
v_call: TRBV10-3
clone_size: -
d_call: -
j_call: TRBJ2-7

cdr3_nt: TGTGCCAGCAGCCTGACATACCGGGACTGGGGGCAGTATTTT
cdr3_aa: CASSLTYRDWGQYF
v_call: TRBV3-1
clone_size: few
d_call: -
j_call: TRBJ2-3

cdr3_nt: TGTGCCAGCAGTCCTCGGGGGGGCGGAGGGGAGACCCAGTACTTC
cdr3_aa: CASSPRGGGGETQYF
v_call: TRBV6-5
clone_size: many
d_call: TRBD2
j_call: TRBJ2-5

cdr3_nt: TGCGCCAGCAGCCCGTCGGCAGTTACAGGCGGGGAGCTGTTTTTT
cdr3_aa: CASSPSAVTGGELFF
v_call: TRBV5-1
clone_size: few
d_call: -
j_call: TRBJ2-2

cdr3_nt: TGTGCCAGCAGCCAAGATGCGCGGGGGGGCTTAGATACTCAGTATTTT
cdr3_aa: CASSQDARGGLDTQYF
v_call: TRBV3-1
clone_size: few
d_call: TRBD2
j_call: TRBJ2-3